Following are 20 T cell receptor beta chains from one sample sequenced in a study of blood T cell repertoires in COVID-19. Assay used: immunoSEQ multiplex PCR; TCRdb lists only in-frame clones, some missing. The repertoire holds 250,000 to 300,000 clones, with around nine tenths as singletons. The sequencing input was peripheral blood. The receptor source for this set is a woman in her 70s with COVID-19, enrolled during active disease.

CDR3 DNA: TGTGCCAGCAGCTTGAAACAGGGGTCTGGAAACACCATATATTTT. This translates into CASSLKQGSGNTIYF. The chain employs TRBV7-7 and TRBJ1-3; 7 nucleotides agree with TRBD1. The CDR3 extends over 15 amino acids. Germline trimming cut 3 bases from V and 1 base from J; bases unmatched to any gene: 3. Germline V gene sequence: CDR1 SSHAT, CDR2 FNYEAQ (reference sequence). Looking up the rest from reference TRBV7-7 and TRBJ1-3 gives the full variable domain: GAGVSQSPRYKVTKRGQDVTLRCDPISSHATLYWYQQALGQGPEFLTYFNYEAQPDKSGLPSDRFSAERPEGSISTLTIQRTEQRDSAMYRCASSLKQGSGNTIYFGEGSWLTVV.

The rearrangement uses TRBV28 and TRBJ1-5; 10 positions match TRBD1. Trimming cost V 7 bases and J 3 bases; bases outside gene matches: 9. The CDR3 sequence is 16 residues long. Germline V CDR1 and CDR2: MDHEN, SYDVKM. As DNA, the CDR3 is TGTGCCAGCAACCCATGGGGACAGGGGTACAATCAGCCCCAGCATTTT. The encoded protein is CASNPWGQGYNQPQHF.

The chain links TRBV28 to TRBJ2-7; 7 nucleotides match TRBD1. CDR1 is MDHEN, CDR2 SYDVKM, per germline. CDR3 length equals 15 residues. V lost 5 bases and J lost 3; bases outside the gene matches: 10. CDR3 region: CASSRDQGVNYEQYF. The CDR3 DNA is TGTGCCAGCAGTAGGGACCAGGGGGTGAACTACGAGCAGTACTTC.

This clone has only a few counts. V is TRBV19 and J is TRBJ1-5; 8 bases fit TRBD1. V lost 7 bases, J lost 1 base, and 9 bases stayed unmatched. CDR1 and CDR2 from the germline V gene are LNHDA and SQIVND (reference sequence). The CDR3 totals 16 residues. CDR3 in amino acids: CASTRDRGRSNQPQHF. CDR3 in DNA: TGTGCCAGTACCCGAGACAGGGGTCGGAGCAATCAGCCCCAGCATTTT.

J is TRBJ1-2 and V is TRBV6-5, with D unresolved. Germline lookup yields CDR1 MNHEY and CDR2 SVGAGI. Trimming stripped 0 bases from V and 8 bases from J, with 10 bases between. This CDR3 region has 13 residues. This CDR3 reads CASSYSSKEGYTF. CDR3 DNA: TGTGCCAGCAGTTACTCCTCCAAAGAGGGCTACACCTTC.

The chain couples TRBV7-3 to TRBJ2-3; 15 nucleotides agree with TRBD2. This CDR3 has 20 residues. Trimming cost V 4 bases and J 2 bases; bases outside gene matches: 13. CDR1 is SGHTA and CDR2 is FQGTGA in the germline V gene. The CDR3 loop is CASSWGPVGTSGGYTDTQYF. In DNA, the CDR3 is TGTGCCAGCAGCTGGGGTCCCGTAGGGACTAGCGGGGGGTACACAGATACGCAGTATTTT.

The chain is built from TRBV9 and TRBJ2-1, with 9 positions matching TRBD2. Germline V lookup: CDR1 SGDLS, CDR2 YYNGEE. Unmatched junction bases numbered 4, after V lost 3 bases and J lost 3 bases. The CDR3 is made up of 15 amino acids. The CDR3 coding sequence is TGTGCCAGCAGCGGTAGCGGGAGTTTCTACAATGAGCAGTTCTTC. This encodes CASSGSGSFYNEQFF.

The CDR3, as DNA: TGCGCCAGCAGCTGGTATCCGGGACAGGGCGGACGGAATCAAGAGACCCAGTACTTC. Its translation is CASSWYPGQGGRNQETQYF. J is TRBJ2-5 and V is TRBV5-1, with 9 bases lining up with TRBD1. The CDR3 contains 19 residues. Trimming at V came to 3 bases and at J to 2 bases, leaving 17 bases not matched to a gene. The germline CDR1 and CDR2 sequences are SGHRS and YFSETQ.

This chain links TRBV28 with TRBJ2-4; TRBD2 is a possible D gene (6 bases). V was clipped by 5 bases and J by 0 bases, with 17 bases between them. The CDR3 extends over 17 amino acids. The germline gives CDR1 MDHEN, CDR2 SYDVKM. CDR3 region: CASSPRGGGVAKNIQYF. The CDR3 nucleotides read TGTGCCAGCAGTCCGCGGGGAGGAGGGGTAGCCAAAAACATTCAGTACTTC.

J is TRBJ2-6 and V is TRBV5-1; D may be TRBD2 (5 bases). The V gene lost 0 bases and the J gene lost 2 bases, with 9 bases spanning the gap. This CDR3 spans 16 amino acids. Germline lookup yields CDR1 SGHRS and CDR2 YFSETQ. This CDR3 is CASSLDGKAGANVLTF. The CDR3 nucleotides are TGCGCCAGCAGCTTGGACGGGAAGGCTGGGGCCAACGTCCTGACTTTC.

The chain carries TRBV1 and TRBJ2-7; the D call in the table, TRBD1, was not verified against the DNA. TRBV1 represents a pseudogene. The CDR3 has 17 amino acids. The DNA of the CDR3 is TGCACCAGCAGCCAAGAAAGGCACAGGGGTGGAAGCTACGAGCAGTACTTC. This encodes CTSSQERHRGGSYEQYF.

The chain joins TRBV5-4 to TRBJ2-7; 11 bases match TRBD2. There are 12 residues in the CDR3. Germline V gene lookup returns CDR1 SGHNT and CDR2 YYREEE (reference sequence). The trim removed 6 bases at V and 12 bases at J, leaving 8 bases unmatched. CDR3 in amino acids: CASISTSGDTYF. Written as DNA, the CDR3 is TGTGCCAGCATCTCGACTAGCGGGGATACGTACTTC.

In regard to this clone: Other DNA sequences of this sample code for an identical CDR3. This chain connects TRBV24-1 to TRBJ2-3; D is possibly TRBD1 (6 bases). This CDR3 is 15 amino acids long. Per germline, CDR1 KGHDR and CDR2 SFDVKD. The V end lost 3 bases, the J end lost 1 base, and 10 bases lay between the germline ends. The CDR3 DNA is TGTGCCACCAGTGATCGTGGGGGCGGCACAGATACGCAGTATTTT. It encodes CATSDRGGGTDTQYF.

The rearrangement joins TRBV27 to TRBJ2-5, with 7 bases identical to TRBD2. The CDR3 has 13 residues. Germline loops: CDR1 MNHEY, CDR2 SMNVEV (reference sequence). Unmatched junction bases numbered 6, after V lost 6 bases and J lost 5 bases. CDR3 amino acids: CASSRGGSETQYF. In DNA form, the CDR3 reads TGTGCCAGCAGCCGGGGAGGGTCGGAGACCCAGTACTTC.

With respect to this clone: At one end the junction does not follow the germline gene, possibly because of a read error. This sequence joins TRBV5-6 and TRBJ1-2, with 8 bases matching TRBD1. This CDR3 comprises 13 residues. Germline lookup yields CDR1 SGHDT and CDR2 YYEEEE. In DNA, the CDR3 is TGTGCCAGCAGCTTGCCGACAGGGGATTATGTCGCCTTC. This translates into CASSLPTGDYVAF.

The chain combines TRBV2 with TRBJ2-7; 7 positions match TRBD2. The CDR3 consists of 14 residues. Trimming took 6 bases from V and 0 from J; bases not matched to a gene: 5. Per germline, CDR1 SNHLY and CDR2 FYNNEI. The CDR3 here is CASRGAGSSYEQYF. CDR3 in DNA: TGTGCCAGCAGAGGAGCGGGGAGCTCCTACGAGCAGTACTTC.

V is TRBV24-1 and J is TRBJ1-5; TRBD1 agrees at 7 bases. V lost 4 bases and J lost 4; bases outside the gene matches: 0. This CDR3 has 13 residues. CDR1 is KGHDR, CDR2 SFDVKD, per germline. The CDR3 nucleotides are TGTGCCACCAGTGAGACAGGGAATCAGCCCCAGCATTTT. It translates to CATSETGNQPQHF.

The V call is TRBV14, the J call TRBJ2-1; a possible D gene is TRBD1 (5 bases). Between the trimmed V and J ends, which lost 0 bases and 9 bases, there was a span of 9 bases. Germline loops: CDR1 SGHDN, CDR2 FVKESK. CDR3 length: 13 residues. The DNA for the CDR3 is TGTGCCAGCAGCCAAGATCTCAGGGTTGAGCAGTTCTTC. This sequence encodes CASSQDLRVEQFF.

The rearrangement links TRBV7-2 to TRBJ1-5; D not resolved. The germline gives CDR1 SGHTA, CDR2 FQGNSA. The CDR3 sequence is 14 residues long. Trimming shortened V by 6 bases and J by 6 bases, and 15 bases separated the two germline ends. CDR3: CASRQSGVGQPQHF. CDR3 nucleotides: TGTGCCAGCAGACAAAGCGGGGTTGGTCAGCCCCAGCATTTT.

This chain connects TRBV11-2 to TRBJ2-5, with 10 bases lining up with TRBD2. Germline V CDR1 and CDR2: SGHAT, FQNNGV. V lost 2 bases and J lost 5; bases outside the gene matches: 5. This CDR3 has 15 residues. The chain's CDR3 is CASSLLSGGAETQYF. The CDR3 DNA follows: TGTGCCAGCAGCTTACTGAGCGGGGGGGCGGAGACCCAGTACTTC.